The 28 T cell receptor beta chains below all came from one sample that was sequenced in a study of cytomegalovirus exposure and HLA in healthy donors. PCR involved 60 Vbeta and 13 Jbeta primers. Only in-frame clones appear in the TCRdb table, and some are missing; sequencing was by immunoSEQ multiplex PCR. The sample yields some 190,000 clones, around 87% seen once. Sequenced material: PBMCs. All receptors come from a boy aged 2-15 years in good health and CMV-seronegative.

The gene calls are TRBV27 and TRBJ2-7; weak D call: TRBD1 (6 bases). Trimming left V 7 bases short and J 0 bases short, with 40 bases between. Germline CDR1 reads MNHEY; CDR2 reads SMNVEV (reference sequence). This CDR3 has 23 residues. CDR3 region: CASTPLPKGFGAIVGGTSYEQYF. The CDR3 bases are TGTGCCAGCACTCCCCTTCCCAAGGGATTCGGCGCAATTGTAGGGGGTACCTCCTACGAGCAGTACTTC.

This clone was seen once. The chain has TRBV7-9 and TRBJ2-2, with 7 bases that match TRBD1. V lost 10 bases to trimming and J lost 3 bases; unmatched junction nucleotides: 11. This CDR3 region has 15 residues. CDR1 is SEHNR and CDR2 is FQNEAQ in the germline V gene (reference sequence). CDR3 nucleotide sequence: TGTGCCACCTCGAGACGGACAGGAGACACCGGGGAGCTGTTTTTT. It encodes CATSRRTGDTGELFF.

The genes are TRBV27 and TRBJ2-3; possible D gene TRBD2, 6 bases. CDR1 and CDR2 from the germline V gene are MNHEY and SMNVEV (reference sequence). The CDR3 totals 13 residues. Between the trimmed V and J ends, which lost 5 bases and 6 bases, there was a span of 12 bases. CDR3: CASSRLVGDTQYF. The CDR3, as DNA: TGTGCCAGCAGTAGACTAGTTGGGGATACGCAGTATTTT.

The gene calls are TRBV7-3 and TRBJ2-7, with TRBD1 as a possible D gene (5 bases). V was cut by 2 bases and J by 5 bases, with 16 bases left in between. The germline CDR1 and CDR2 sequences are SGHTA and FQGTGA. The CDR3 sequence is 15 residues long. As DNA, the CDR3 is TGTGCCAGCAGCTTAGGTTTCGGAGACAGCGACGAGCAGTACTTC. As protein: CASSLGFGDSDEQYF.

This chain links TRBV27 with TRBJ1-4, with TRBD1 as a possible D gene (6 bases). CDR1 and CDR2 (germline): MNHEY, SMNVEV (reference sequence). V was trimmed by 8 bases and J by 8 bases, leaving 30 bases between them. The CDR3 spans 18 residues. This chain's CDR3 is CASAGVSRGRASREKLFF. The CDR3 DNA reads TGTGCCAGCGCTGGGGTTAGCAGGGGACGCGCTTCGAGAGAAAAACTGTTTTTT.

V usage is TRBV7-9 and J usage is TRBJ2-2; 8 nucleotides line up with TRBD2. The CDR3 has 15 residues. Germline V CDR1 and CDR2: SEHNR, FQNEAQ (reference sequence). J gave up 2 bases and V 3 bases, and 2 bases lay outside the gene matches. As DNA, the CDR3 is TGTGCCAGCAGCTTCGGGGGGGGCAACACCGGGGAGCTGTTTTTT. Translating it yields CASSFGGGNTGELFF.

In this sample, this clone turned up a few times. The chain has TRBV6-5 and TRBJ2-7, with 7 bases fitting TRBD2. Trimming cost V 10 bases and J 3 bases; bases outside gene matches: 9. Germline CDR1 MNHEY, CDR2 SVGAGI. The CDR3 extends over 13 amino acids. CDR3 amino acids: CATLGRVGYEQYF. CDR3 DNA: TGTGCCACCCTGGGGAGGGTGGGCTACGAGCAGTACTTC.

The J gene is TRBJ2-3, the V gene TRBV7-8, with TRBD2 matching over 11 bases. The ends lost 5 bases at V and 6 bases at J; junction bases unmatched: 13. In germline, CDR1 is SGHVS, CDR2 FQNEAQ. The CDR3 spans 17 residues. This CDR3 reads CASSSQGTSGPGDTQYF. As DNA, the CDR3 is TGTGCCAGCAGCAGTCAAGGGACTAGCGGTCCTGGGGATACGCAGTATTTT.

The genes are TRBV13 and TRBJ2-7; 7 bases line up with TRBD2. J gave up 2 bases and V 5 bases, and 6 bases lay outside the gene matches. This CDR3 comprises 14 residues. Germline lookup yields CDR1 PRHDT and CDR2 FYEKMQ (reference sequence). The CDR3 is CASSAWGLTYEQYF. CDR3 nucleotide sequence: TGTGCCAGCAGCGCGTGGGGACTAACCTACGAGCAGTACTTC. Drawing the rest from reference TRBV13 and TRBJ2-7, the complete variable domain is AAGVIQSPRHLIKEKRETATLKCYPIPRHDTVYWYQQGPGQDPQFLISFYEKMQSDKGSIPDRFSAQQFSDYHSELNMSSLELGDSALYFCASSAWGLTYEQYFGPGTRLTVT.

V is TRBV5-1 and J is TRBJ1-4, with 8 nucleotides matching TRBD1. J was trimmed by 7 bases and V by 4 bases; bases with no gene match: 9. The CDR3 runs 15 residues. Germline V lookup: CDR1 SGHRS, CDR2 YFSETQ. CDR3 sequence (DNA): TGCGCCAGCAGCCCGCTAGGGACAGGCTTTGAAAAACTGTTTTTT. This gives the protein CASSPLGTGFEKLFF.

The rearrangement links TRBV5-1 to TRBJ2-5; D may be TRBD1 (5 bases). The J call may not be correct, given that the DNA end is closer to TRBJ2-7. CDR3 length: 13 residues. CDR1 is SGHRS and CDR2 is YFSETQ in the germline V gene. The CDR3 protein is CASSYDSLYEQYF. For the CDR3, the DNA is TGCGCCAGCAGCTACGACAGCCTCTACGAGCAGTACTTC.

CDR3 amino acids: CASSSTGPNEQFF. CDR3 DNA sequence: TGCGCCAGCAGCTCGACAGGGCCAAATGAGCAGTTCTTC. V and J are TRBV5-1 and TRBJ2-1, with TRBD1 matching 7 bases. The CDR3 is 13 residues long. Germline V lookup: CDR1 SGHRS, CDR2 YFSETQ. V dropped 3 bases and J dropped 7; count of bases not matched to a gene: 4.

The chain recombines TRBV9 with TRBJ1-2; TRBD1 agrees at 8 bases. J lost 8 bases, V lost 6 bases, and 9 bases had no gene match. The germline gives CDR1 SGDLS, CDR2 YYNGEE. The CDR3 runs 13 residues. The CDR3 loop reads CASNRDRQDGYTF. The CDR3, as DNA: TGTGCCAGCAACAGGGACAGGCAGGACGGCTACACCTTC. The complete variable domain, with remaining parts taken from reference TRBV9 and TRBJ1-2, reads DSGVTQTPKHLITATGQRVTLRCSPRSGDLSVYWYQQSLDQGLQFLIQYYNGEERAKGNILERFSAQQFPDLHSELNLSSLELGDSALYFCASNRDRQDGYTFGSGTRLTVV.

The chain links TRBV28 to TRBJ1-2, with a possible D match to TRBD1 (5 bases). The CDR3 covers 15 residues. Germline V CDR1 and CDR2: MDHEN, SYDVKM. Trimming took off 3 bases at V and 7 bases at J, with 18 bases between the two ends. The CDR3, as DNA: TGTGCCAGCAGTTTTAGTAGTCAGGGTTTTGGTGGCTACACCTTC. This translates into CASSFSSQGFGGYTF.

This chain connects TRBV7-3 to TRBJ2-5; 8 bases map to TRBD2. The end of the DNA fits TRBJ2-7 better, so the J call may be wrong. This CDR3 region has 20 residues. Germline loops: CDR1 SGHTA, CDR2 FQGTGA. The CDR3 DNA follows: TGTGCCAGCAGCCCCCCGCGGTTAAGATATGCGGGGGGCGACTCCTACGAGCAGTACTTC. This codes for CASSPPRLRYAGGDSYEQYF.

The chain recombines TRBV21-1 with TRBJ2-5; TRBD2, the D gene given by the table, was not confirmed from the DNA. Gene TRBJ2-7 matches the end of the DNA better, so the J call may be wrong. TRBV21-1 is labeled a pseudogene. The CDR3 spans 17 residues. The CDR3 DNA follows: TGTGCCACCCGAATCGGGCGGGGGGCCCAACCCCACTACGAGCAGTACTTC. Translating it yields CATRIGRGAQPHYEQYF.

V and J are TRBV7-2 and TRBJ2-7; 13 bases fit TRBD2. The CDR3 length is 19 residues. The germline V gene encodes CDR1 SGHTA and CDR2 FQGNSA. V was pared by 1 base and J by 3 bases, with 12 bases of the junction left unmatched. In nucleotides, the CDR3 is TGTGCCAGCAGCTTAGGGAGACTAGCGGGAGGTTGGCACCACTACGAGCAGTACTTC. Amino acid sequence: CASSLGRLAGGWHHYEQYF. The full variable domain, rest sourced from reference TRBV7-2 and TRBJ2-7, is GAGVSQSPSNKVTEKGKDVELRCDPISGHTALYWYRQSLGQGLEFLIYFQGNSAPDKSGLPSDRFSAERTGGSVSTLTIQRTQQEDSAVYLCASSLGRLAGGWHHYEQYFGPGTRLTVT.

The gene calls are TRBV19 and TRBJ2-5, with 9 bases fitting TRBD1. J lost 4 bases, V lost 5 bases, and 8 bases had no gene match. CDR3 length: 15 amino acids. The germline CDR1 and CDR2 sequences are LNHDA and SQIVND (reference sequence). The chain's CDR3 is CASSAWTGDAETQYF. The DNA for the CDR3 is TGTGCCAGTAGTGCCTGGACAGGGGACGCAGAGACCCAGTACTTC.

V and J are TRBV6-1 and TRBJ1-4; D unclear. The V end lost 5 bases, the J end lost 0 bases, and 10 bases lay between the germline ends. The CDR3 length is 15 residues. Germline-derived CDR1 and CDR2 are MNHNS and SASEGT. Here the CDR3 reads CASSQTGATNEKLFF. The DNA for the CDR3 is TGTGCCAGCAGTCAGACTGGCGCAACTAATGAAAAACTGTTTTTT.

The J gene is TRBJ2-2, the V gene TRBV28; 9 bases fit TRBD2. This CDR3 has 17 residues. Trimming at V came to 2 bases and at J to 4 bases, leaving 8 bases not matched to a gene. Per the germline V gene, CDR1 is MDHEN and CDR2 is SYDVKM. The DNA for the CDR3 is TGTGCCAGCAGTTTACTCCGGCGGGGGGGGTCCACCGGGGAGCTGTTTTTT. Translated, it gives CASSLLRRGGSTGELFF.

The CDR3 loop reads CASQSGTGRYGYTF. CDR3 nucleotide sequence: TGTGCCAGCCAATCCGGGACAGGGAGATATGGCTACACCTTC. The chain joins TRBV6-1 to TRBJ1-2; 9 bases are a match to TRBD1. The CDR3 is 14 residues long. Unmatched junction bases numbered 9, after V lost 8 bases and J lost 5 bases. The V gene's germline CDR1 is MNHNS and CDR2 SASEGT.

The DNA of the CDR3 is TGTGCCAGCAAAACGCTCCAGGGGAGAGACACTGAAGCTTTCTTT. Protein: CASKTLQGRDTEAFF. The V call is TRBV27, the J call TRBJ1-1, with a possible D match to TRBD1 (6 bases). CDR3 length: 15 amino acids. Germline V gene data show CDR1 as MNHEY and CDR2 as SMNVEV (reference sequence). V was shortened by 7 bases and J by 3 bases, with 18 bases between the two germline ends.

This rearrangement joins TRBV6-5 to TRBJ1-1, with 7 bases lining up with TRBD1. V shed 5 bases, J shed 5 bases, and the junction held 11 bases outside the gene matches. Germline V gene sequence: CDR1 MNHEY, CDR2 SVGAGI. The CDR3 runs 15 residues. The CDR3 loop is CASSLRQGVGTEAFF. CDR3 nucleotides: TGTGCCAGCAGTCTTCGACAGGGCGTGGGTACTGAAGCTTTCTTT.

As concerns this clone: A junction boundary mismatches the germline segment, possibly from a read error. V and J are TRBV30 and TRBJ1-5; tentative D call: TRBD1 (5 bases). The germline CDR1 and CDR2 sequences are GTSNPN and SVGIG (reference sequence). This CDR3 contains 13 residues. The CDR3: CAWSSQVSQPRHF. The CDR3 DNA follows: TGTGCCTGGAGCTCACAGGTTAGTCAGCCCCGGCATTTT.

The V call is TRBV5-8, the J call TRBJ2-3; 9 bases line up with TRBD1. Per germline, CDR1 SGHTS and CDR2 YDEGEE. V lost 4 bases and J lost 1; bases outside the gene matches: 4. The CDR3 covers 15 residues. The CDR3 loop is CASSLGDRGTDTQYF. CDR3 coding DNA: TGTGCCAGCAGCCTAGGGGACAGGGGCACAGATACGCAGTATTTT.

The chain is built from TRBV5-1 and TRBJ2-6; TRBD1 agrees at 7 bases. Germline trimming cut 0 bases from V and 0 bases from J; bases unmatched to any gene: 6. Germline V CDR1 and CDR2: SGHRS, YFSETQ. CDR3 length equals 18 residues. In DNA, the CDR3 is TGCGCCAGCAGCTTGGTAGGGGGCTCCAGCTCTGGGGCCAACGTCCTGACTTTC. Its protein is CASSLVGGSSSGANVLTF.

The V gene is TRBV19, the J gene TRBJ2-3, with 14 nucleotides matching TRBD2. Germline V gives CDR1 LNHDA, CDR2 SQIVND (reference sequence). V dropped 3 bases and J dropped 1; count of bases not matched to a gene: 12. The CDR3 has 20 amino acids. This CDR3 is CASSMFLSGLAGVGTDTQYF. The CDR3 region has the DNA TGTGCCAGTAGTATGTTTCTGTCGGGACTAGCGGGAGTTGGCACAGATACGCAGTATTTT.

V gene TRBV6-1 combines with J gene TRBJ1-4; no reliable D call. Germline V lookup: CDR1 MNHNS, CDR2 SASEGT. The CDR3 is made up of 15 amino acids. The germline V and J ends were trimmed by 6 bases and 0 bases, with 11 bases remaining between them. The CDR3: CASSPVTTTNEKLFF. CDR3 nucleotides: TGTGCCAGCAGCCCTGTGACAACAACTAATGAAAAACTGTTTTTT.